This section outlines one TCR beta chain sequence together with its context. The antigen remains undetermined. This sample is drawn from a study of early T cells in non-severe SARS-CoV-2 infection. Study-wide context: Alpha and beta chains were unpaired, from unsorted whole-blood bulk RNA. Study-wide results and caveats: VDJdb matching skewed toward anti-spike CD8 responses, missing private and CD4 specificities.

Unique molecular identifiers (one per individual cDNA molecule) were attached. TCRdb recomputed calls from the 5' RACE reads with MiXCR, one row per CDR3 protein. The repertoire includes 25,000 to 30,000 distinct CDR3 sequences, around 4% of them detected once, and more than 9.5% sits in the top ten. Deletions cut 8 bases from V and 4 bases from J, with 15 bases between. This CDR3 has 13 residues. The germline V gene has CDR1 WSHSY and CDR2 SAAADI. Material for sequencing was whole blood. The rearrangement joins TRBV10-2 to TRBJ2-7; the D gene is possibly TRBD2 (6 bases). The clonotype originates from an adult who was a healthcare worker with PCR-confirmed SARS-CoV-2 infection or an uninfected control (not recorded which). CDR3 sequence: CASCLGGNYEQYF. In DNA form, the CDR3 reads TGCGCCAGCTGCTTAGGAGGGAATTACGAGCAGTACTTC.